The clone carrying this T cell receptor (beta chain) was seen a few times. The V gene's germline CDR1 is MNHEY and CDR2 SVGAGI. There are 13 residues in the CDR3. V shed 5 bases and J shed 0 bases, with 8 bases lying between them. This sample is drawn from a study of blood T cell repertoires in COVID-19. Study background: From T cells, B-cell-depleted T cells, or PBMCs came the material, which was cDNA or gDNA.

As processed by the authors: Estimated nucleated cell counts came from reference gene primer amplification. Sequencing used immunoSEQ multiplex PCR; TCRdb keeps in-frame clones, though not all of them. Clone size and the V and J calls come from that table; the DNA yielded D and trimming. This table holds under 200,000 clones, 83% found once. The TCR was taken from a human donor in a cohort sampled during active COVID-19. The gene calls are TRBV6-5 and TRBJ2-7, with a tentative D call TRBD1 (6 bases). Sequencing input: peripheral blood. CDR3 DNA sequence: TGTGCCAGCAGTCAGGGGAGCTCCTACGAGCAGTACTTC. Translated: CASSQGSSYEQYF.